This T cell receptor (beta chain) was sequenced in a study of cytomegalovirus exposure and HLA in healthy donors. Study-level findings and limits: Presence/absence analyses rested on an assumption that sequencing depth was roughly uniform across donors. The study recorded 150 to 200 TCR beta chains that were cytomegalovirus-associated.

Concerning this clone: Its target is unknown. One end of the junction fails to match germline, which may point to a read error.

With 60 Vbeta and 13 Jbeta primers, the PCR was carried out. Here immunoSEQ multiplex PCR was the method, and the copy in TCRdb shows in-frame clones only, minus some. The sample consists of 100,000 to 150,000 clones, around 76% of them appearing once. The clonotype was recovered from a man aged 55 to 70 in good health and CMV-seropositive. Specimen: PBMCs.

The CDR3 DNA reads TGCGCCAGCAGCTTGACCCCCGACAGGGGGCGCTTAAGCTATGTCTACACCTTC. Its translation is CASSLTPDRGRLSYVYTF. The V and J genes are TRBV5-1 and TRBJ1-2, with 10 bases identical to TRBD1. CDR3 length equals 18 residues. CDR1 is SGHRS, CDR2 YFSETQ, per germline.